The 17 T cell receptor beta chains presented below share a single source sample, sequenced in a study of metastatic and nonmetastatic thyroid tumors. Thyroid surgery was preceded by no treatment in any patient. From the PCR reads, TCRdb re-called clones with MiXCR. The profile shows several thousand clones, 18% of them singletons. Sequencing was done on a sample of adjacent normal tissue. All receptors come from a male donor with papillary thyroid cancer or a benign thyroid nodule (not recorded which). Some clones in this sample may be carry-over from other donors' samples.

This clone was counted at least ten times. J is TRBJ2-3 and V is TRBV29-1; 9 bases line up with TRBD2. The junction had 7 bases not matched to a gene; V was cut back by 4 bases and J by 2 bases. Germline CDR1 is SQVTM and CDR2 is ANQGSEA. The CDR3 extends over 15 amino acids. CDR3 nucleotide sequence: TGCAGCGTTGCACGCGCGGGAGGGCCCACAGATACGCAGTATTTT. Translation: CSVARAGGPTDTQYF.

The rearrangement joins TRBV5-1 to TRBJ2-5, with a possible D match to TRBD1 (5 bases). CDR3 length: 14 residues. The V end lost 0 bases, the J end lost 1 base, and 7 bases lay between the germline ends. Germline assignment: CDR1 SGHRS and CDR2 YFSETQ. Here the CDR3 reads CASSLEDTQETQYF. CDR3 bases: TGCGCCAGCAGCTTGGAGGACACCCAAGAGACCCAGTACTTC.

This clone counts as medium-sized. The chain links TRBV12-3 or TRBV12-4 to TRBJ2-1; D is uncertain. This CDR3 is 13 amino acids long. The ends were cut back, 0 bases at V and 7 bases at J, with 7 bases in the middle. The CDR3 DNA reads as TGTGCCAGCAGTTTAGCTACGTTGAATGAGCAGTTCTTC. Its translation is CASSLATLNEQFF.

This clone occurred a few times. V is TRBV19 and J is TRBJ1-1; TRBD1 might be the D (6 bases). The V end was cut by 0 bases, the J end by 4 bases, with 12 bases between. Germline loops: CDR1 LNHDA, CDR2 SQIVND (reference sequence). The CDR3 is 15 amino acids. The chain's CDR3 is CASSIERTAFTEAFF. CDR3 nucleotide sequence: TGTGCCAGTAGTATAGAGCGGACAGCTTTCACTGAAGCTTTCTTT. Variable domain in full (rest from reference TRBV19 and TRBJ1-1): DGGITQSPKYLFRKEGQNVTLSCEQNLNHDAMYWYRQDPGQGLRLIYYSQIVNDFQKGDIAEGYSVSREKKESFPLTVTSAQKNPTAFYLCASSIERTAFTEAFFGQGTRLTVV.

The CDR3 DNA reads as TGTGCCAGTAACACAGGGGTTTGGCAGCCCCAGCATTTT. Translated: CASNTGVWQPQHF. This chain uses TRBV19 with TRBJ1-5, with 7 nucleotides matching TRBD1. The germline V gene encodes CDR1 LNHDA and CDR2 SQIVND (reference sequence). V lost 7 bases, J lost 7 bases, and 7 bases stayed unmatched. The CDR3 loop spans 13 amino acids.

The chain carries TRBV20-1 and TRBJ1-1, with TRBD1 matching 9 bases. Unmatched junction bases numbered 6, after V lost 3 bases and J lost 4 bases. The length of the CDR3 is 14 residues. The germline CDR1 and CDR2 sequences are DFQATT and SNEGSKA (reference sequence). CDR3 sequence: CSARDRGRGTEAFF. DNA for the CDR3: TGCAGTGCTAGGGACAGGGGAAGGGGCACTGAAGCTTTCTTT.

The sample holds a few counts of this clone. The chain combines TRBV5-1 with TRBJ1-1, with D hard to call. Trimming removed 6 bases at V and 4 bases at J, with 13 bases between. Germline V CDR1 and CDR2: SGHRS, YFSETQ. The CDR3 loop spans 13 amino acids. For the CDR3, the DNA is TGCGCCAGCATCGGGAGCGAGGGCACTGAAGCTTTCTTT. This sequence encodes CASIGSEGTEAFF.

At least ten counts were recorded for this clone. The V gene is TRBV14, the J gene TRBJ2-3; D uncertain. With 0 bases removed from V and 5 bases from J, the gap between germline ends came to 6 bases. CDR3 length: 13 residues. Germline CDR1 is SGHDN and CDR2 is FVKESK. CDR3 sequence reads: CASSQDLVDTQYF. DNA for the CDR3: TGTGCCAGCAGCCAAGATCTAGTAGATACGCAGTATTTT.

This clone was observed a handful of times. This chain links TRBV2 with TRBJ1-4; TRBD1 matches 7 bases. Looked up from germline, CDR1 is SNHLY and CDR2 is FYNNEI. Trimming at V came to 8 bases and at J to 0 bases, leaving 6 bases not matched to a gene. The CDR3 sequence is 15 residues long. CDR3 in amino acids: CASVRQGSTNEKLFF. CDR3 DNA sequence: TGTGCCAGCGTACGACAGGGCTCAACTAATGAAAAACTGTTTTTT.

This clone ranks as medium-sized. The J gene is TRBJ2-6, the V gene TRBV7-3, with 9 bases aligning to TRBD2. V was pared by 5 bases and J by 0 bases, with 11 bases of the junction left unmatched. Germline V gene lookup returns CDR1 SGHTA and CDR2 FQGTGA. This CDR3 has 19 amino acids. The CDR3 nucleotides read TGTGCCAGCAGCGCCCAGACTAGCGGCCTTGTCTCTGGGGCCAACGTCCTGACTTTC. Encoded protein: CASSAQTSGLVSGANVLTF.

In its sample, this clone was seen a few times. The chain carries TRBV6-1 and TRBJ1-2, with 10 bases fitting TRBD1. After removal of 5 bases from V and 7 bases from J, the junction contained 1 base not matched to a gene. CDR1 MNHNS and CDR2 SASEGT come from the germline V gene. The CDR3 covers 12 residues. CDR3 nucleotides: TGTGCCAGCAGTCGGACAGGGGGTGGCTACACCTTC. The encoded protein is CASSRTGGGYTF.

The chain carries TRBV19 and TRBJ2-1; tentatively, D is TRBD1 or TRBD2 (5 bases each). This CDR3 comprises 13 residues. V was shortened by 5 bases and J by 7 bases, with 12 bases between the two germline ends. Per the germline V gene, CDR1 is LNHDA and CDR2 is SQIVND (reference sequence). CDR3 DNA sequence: TGTGCCAGTAGTCCCAGAGGGGTAAATGAGCAGTTCTTC. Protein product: CASSPRGVNEQFF. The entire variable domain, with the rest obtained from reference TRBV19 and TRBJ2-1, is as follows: DGGITQSPKYLFRKEGQNVTLSCEQNLNHDAMYWYRQDPGQGLRLIYYSQIVNDFQKGDIAEGYSVSREKKESFPLTVTSAQKNPTAFYLCASSPRGVNEQFFGPGTRLTVL.

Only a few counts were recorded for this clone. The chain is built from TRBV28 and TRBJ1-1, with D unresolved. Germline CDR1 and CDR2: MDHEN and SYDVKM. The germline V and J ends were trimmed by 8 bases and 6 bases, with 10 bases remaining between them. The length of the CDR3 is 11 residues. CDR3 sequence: CASSPGAEAFF. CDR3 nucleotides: TGTGCCAGCTCTCCGGGCGCTGAAGCTTTCTTT.

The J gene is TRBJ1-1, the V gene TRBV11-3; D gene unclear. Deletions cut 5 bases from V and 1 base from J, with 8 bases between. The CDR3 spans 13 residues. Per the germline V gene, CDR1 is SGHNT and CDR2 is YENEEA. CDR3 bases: TGTGCCAGCAGCCCCGGGTCGAACACTGAAGCTTTCTTT. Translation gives CASSPGSNTEAFF.

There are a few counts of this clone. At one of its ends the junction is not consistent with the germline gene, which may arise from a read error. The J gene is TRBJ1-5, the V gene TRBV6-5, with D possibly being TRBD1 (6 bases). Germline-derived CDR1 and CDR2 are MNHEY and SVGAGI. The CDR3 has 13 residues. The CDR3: CASSYGLGQPQHF. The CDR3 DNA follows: TGTGCCAGCAGTTACGGGCTCGGACAGCCCCAACATTTT.

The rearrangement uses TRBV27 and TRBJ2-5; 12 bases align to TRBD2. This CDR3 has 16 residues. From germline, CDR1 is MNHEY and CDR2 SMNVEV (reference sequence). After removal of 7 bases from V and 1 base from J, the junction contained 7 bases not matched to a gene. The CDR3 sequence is CASILAGGDVQETQYF. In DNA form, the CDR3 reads TGTGCCAGCATACTAGCGGGAGGTGACGTCCAAGAGACCCAGTACTTC.

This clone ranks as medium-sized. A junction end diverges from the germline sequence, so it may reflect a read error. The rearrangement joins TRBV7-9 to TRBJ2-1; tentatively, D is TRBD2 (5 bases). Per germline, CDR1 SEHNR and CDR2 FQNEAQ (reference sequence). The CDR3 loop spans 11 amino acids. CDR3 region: CASSSPRDKVF. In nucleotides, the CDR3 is TGTGCCAGCAGCTCTCCCCGGGATAAGGTCTTC.